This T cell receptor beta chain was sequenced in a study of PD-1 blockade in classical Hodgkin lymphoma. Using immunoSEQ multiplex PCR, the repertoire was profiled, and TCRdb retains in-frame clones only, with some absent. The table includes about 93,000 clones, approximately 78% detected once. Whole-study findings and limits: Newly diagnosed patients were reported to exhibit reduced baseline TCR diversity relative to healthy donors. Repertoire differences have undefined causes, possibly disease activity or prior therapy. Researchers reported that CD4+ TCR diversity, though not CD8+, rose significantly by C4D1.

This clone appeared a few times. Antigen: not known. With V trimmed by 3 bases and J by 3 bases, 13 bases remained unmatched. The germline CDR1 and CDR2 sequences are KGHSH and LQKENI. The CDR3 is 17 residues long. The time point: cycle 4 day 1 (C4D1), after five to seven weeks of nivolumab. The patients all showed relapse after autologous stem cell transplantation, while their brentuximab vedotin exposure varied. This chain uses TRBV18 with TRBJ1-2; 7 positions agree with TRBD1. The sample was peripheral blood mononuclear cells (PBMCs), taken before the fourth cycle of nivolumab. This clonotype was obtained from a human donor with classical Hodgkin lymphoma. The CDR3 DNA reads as TGTGCCAGCTCACCTTTCTACAGGGGCGGCGGGGACTATGGCTACACCTTC. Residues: CASSPFYRGGGDYGYTF.